The clone carrying this TCR beta chain was counted a few times. The record originates from a study of post-analysis software for immune sequencing data. Every TCR beta cDNA library bore unique molecular identifiers. Using its own MiXCR run on the PCR reads, TCRdb lists one record per CDR3 protein. The sample consists of about 540,000 distinct CDR3 sequences, 34% of them appearing once. The specimen was blood. The sequence came from a girl under 18 with multiple sclerosis.

The CDR3 nucleotides read TGTGCCAGCAGTTTATTCGGGGGCGGCTATGGCTACACCTTC. Amino acid sequence: CASSLFGGGYGYTF. V is TRBV28 and J is TRBJ1-2, with D possibly matching TRBD1 (6 bases). This CDR3 is 14 amino acids long. V gave up 1 base and J gave up 4 bases, with 10 bases separating them. Per the germline V gene, CDR1 is MDHEN and CDR2 is SYDVKM.